The rows below give T cell receptor beta chains drawn from one sample of a study of T cells in Graves' hyperthyroidism and ophthalmopathy. TCRdb reprocessed the multiplex PCR reads with MiXCR, giving one entry per CDR3 protein. Among about 660,000 distinct CDR3 sequences listed, 45% were seen once. Sequences were obtained from peripheral blood or thyroid tissue (not recorded which). Receptor source: an adult man with Graves' disease, either hyperthyroidism or ophthalmopathy (not recorded which). Both conserved end residues are part of each CDR3. The D gene is left open where the match is weak. Clone size, where shown, is once, few, many, or a class for clones that have expanded.

clone_size: .; d_call: .; j_call: TRBJ1-3; v_call: TRBV7-8; cdr3_nt: TGTGCCAGCAGCTTAGCTGGTCTGAGCTCTGGAAACACCATATATTTT; cdr3_aa: CASSLAGLSSGNTIYF
clone_size: .; d_call: .; j_call: TRBJ1-5; v_call: TRBV2; cdr3_nt: TGTGCCAGCAGTGCAGGGGCGGGAGGACAGCCCCAGCATTTT; cdr3_aa: CASSAGAGGQPQHF
clone_size: many; d_call: .; j_call: TRBJ1-1; v_call: TRBV25-1; cdr3_nt: TGTGCCAGCAGTGCGCCGACAGGATGGCTCGCTGAAGCTTTCTTT; cdr3_aa: CASSAPTGWLAEAFF
clone_size: .; d_call: .; j_call: TRBJ2-3; v_call: TRBV7-9; cdr3_nt: TGTGCCAGCAGCCCCGGGCGTTTT; cdr3_aa: CASSPGRF
clone_size: .; d_call: .; j_call: TRBJ1-4; v_call: TRBV7-8; cdr3_nt: TGTGCCAGCAGGCCCTTCGAACTTAATGAAAAACTGTTTTTT; cdr3_aa: CASRPFELNEKLFF
clone_size: many; d_call: TRBD2; j_call: TRBJ2-7; v_call: TRBV7-2; cdr3_nt: TGTGCCAGCAGCTTAGGCGCTAGCGGATCCTACGAGCAGTACTTC; cdr3_aa: CASSLGASGSYEQYF
clone_size: .; d_call: .; j_call: TRBJ2-5; v_call: TRBV11-2; cdr3_nt: TGTGCCAGCACGGGTGCAGGATCGGGAGAGACCCAGTACTTC; cdr3_aa: CASTGAGSGETQYF
clone_size: few; d_call: TRBD1; j_call: TRBJ1-2; v_call: TRBV29-1; cdr3_nt: TGCAGCGTTGAAGGCGGGACAGGGGAAAATTACTATGGCTACACCTTC; cdr3_aa: CSVEGGTGENYYGYTF
clone_size: many; d_call: TRBD1; j_call: TRBJ2-2; v_call: TRBV29-1; cdr3_nt: TGCAGCGTTGAAGAGGGGACAGGGGAGAACACCGGGGAGCTGTTTTTT; cdr3_aa: CSVEEGTGENTGELFF
clone_size: few; d_call: .; j_call: TRBJ2-7; v_call: TRBV7-9; cdr3_nt: TGTGCCAGCAGCTTAGTCGGACAAATTTGGTACTTC; cdr3_aa: CASSLVGQIWYF
clone_size: .; d_call: .; j_call: TRBJ1-1; v_call: TRBV20-1; cdr3_nt: TGCAGTGCTCATCCCCTCCTTACCATGAACACTGAAGCTTTCTTT; cdr3_aa: CSAHPLLTMNTEAFF
clone_size: .; d_call: .; j_call: TRBJ2-6; v_call: TRBV7-3; cdr3_nt: TGTGCCAGCAGCTTAGATATGTGGGAATCTGGGGCCATCGTCCTGACTTTC; cdr3_aa: CASSLDMWESGAIVLTF
clone_size: .; d_call: .; j_call: TRBJ1-2; v_call: TRBV29-1; cdr3_nt: TGCAGTTTAGCTGGGGTGAGTGGCTACACCTTC; cdr3_aa: CSLAGVSGYTF
clone_size: .; d_call: TRBD2; j_call: TRBJ2-7; v_call: TRBV29-1; cdr3_nt: TGCAGCTTGGGCGGGAGCACCTACGAGCAGTACTTC; cdr3_aa: CSLGGSTYEQYF
clone_size: few; d_call: TRBD1; j_call: TRBJ1-5; v_call: TRBV10-3; cdr3_nt: TGTGCCAGCAGGACACAGGGGGTTAGCAATCAGCCCCAGCATTTT; cdr3_aa: CASRTQGVSNQPQHF
clone_size: many; d_call: .; j_call: TRBJ1-2; v_call: TRBV6-1; cdr3_nt: TGTGCCAGCAGTGAAGCACGGCGGGGTGGCTACACCTTC; cdr3_aa: CASSEARRGGYTF
clone_size: .; d_call: TRBD1; j_call: TRBJ1-2; v_call: TRBV20-1; cdr3_nt: TGCAGTGCTAGAGCGGCAGGGGGCTATGGCTACACCTTC; cdr3_aa: CSARAAGGYGYTF
clone_size: once; d_call: TRBD1; j_call: TRBJ1-1; v_call: TRBV25-1; cdr3_nt: TGTGCCAGCAGTGAAGGGACACACAGGGGCACTGAAGCTTTCTTT; cdr3_aa: CASSEGTHRGTEAFF
clone_size: once; d_call: TRBD1; j_call: TRBJ1-4; v_call: TRBV7-9; cdr3_nt: TGTGCCAGCAGGGCGAGCGGACAGGGGAACACTGAAAAACTGTTTTTT; cdr3_aa: CASRASGQGNTEKLFF
clone_size: many; d_call: .; j_call: TRBJ1-6; v_call: TRBV9; cdr3_nt: TGTGCCAGCAGCGTAGATGGGGGAGATAATTCACCCCTCCACTTT; cdr3_aa: CASSVDGGDNSPLHF
clone_size: .; d_call: .; j_call: TRBJ2-7; v_call: TRBV24-1; cdr3_nt: TGTGCCACCAGTGAGACAGTCTACGAGCAGTACTTC; cdr3_aa: CATSETVYEQYF
clone_size: many; d_call: .; j_call: TRBJ1-4; v_call: TRBV2; cdr3_nt: TGTGCCAGCAGTGAAGGCAGGACAATTAATGAAAAACTGTTTTTT; cdr3_aa: CASSEGRTINEKLFF
clone_size: .; d_call: TRBD1; j_call: TRBJ2-7; v_call: TRBV2; cdr3_nt: TGTGCCAGCAGTGATTTAGGCAGGGGGCGCAACGAGCAGTACTTC; cdr3_aa: CASSDLGRGRNEQYF
clone_size: .; d_call: TRBD1; j_call: TRBJ2-5; v_call: TRBV13; cdr3_nt: TGTGCCAGCAGCTCCCCCGAGACAGGGGGCGAGATAGAGACCCAGTACTTC; cdr3_aa: CASSSPETGGEIETQYF
clone_size: many; d_call: TRBD1; j_call: TRBJ1-2; v_call: TRBV9; cdr3_nt: TGTGCCAGCAGCGTCGGAGGGGGCGACTATGGCTACACCTTC; cdr3_aa: CASSVGGGDYGYTF
clone_size: .; d_call: TRBD1; j_call: TRBJ1-1; v_call: TRBV25-1; cdr3_nt: TGTGCCAGCACCATAGGGACAGAACTCAACACTGAAGCTTTCTTT; cdr3_aa: CASTIGTELNTEAFF
clone_size: .; d_call: TRBD1; j_call: TRBJ1-2; v_call: TRBV29-1; cdr3_nt: TGCAGCGTCACTACCGGGACAGGGGGCCTCTATGGCTACACCTTC; cdr3_aa: CSVTTGTGGLYGYTF
clone_size: many; d_call: .; j_call: TRBJ2-7; v_call: TRBV7-8; cdr3_nt: TGTGCCAGCAGCTTACAGGTGGGGAGCTACGAGCAGTACTTC; cdr3_aa: CASSLQVGSYEQYF
clone_size: .; d_call: .; j_call: TRBJ1-4; v_call: TRBV20-1; cdr3_nt: TGCAGTGCTAGAGGACAAACAACTAATGAAAAACTGTTTTTT; cdr3_aa: CSARGQTTNEKLFF
clone_size: .; d_call: TRBD1; j_call: TRBJ1-4; v_call: TRBV7-6; cdr3_nt: TGTGCCAGCAGACAACAGGGGGCAACGGATGAAAAACTGTTTTTT; cdr3_aa: CASRQQGATDEKLFF
clone_size: few; d_call: .; j_call: TRBJ1-3; v_call: TRBV7-2; cdr3_nt: TGTGCCAGCAGCTTGAACAGCCACTCTGGAAACACCATATATTTT; cdr3_aa: CASSLNSHSGNTIYF
clone_size: .; d_call: .; j_call: TRBJ1-2; v_call: TRBV7-3; cdr3_nt: TGTGCCAGCAGCTTAGTTCGTGGAGGTGGCTACACCTTC; cdr3_aa: CASSLVRGGGYTF
clone_size: .; d_call: TRBD2; j_call: TRBJ2-5; v_call: TRBV5-1; cdr3_nt: TGCGCCAGCAGCCTTAGCGGGTACCAAGAGACCCAGTACTTC; cdr3_aa: CASSLSGYQETQYF
clone_size: .; d_call: .; j_call: TRBJ1-1; v_call: TRBV2; cdr3_nt: TGTGCCAGCAGTGACTATTTCCTCCGAGGCACTGAAGCTTTCTTT; cdr3_aa: CASSDYFLRGTEAFF
clone_size: many; d_call: TRBD1; j_call: TRBJ1-1; v_call: TRBV10-3; cdr3_nt: TGTGCCATCAGCGACAGGGCCCCTATGAACACTGAAGCTTTCTTT; cdr3_aa: CAISDRAPMNTEAFF
clone_size: few; d_call: .; j_call: TRBJ2-7; v_call: TRBV29-1; cdr3_nt: TGCAGCGTTGAAGGGTGGGGCTCCTCCTCCTACGAGCAGTACTTC; cdr3_aa: CSVEGWGSSSYEQYF
clone_size: .; d_call: TRBD1; j_call: TRBJ1-2; v_call: TRBV27; cdr3_nt: TGTGCCAGCAGTTTTCGGGACAGGGGGCCTGGCTACACCTTC; cdr3_aa: CASSFRDRGPGYTF
clone_size: many; d_call: TRBD2; j_call: TRBJ2-5; v_call: TRBV20-1; cdr3_nt: TGCAGTGCTACCCGACTAGCACGGGAGACCCAGTACTTC; cdr3_aa: CSATRLARETQYF
clone_size: few; d_call: .; j_call: TRBJ1-5; v_call: TRBV20-1; cdr3_nt: TGCGCCTTTCAAGGAGGCGGCAATCAGCCCCAGCATTTT; cdr3_aa: CAFQGGGNQPQHF
clone_size: .; d_call: .; j_call: TRBJ1-1; v_call: TRBV2; cdr3_nt: TGTGCCAGCAGTGGGCCGGGAGAAGCTTTCTTT; cdr3_aa: CASSGPGEAFF
clone_size: .; d_call: .; j_call: TRBJ1-5; v_call: TRBV6-5; cdr3_nt: TGTGCCAGCTCACCAGACAGGTTGAGAAATCAGCCCCAGCATTTT; cdr3_aa: CASSPDRLRNQPQHF
clone_size: .; d_call: TRBD1; j_call: TRBJ2-5; v_call: TRBV10-3; cdr3_nt: TGTGCCGTCAGTGAGCCGGGACAGCTTCAAGAGACCCAGTACTTC; cdr3_aa: CAVSEPGQLQETQYF
clone_size: few; d_call: .; j_call: TRBJ1-2; v_call: TRBV3-1; cdr3_nt: TGTGCCAGCAGCCAAGGCGGTGAGAGTTATGGCTACACCTTC; cdr3_aa: CASSQGGESYGYTF
clone_size: many; d_call: .; j_call: TRBJ1-4; v_call: TRBV29-1; cdr3_nt: TGCAGCGTCACGAGATTAGGGGATGAAAAACTGTTTTTT; cdr3_aa: CSVTRLGDEKLFF
clone_size: many; d_call: .; j_call: TRBJ1-2; v_call: TRBV12-3/TRBV12-4; cdr3_nt: TGTGCCAGCAGTCCTGATGGAATTTATGGCTACACCTTC; cdr3_aa: CASSPDGIYGYTF
clone_size: .; d_call: TRBD1; j_call: TRBJ1-1; v_call: TRBV10-3; cdr3_nt: TGTGCCATCAGGGAAGACAGGGACGGAACTGAAGCTTTCTTT; cdr3_aa: CAIREDRDGTEAFF